These 23 T cell receptor beta chains were all obtained from the same sample, sequenced in a study of early T cells in non-severe SARS-CoV-2 infection. Each CDR3 protein is one row after TCRdb ran MiXCR on the 5' RACE reads. This sample has approximately 60,000 distinct CDR3 sequences, with less than 9.5% found just once. The source was whole blood, collected at baseline. The receptors stem from an adult who was a healthcare worker with PCR-confirmed SARS-CoV-2 infection or an uninfected control (not recorded which).

This clonotype was seen more than once but under ten times. The chain combines TRBV20-1 with TRBJ1-5; no definite D call. Per the germline V gene, CDR1 is DFQATT and CDR2 is SNEGSKA (reference sequence). Trimming shortened V by 2 bases and J by 6 bases, and 14 bases separated the two germline ends. The CDR3 totals 14 residues. The CDR3 protein is CSARPTSLGQPQHF. The CDR3 DNA follows: TGCAGTGCTAGACCTACCTCGTTAGGTCAGCCCCAGCATTTT.

This clonotype was recorded many times. The gene calls are TRBV7-3 and TRBJ2-5; D uncertain. The CDR3 consists of 13 residues. Trimming shortened V by 2 bases and J by 1 base, and 5 bases separated the two germline ends. Germline V CDR1 and CDR2: SGHTA, FQGTGA. The CDR3 region is CASSLASQETQYF. The CDR3 coding sequence is TGTGCCAGCAGCTTAGCGTCCCAAGAGACCCAGTACTTC.

This clonotype was detected only a few times. The chain couples TRBV7-2 to TRBJ2-2; D perhaps matches TRBD1 (6 bases). The CDR3 contains 14 residues. V gave up 5 bases and J gave up 7 bases, with 14 bases separating them. Germline V gene sequence: CDR1 SGHTA, CDR2 FQGNSA. The CDR3 reads CASSNRAHGGELFF. The CDR3 DNA reads as TGTGCCAGCAGCAACAGGGCCCACGGCGGGGAGCTGTTTTTT.

This clonotype has a handful of counts. The chain has TRBV7-6 and TRBJ1-2; no definite D call. The germline CDR1 and CDR2 sequences are SGHVS and FNYEAQ. Trimming took 5 bases from V and 6 from J, leaving 16 bases between them. This CDR3 spans 14 amino acids. CDR3 DNA: TGTGCCAGCAGCCCGAGGACGGAGAGGAATGGCTACACCTTC. It yields the protein CASSPRTERNGYTF.

This sequence joins TRBV6-2 or TRBV6-3 and TRBJ2-5; D not certain. In germline, CDR1 is MNHEY, CDR2 SVGEGT. Deletions cut 2 bases from V and 7 bases from J, with 8 bases between. The CDR3 is made up of 12 amino acids. Written as DNA, the CDR3 is TGTGCCAGCAGTTACGAGCCACGGACCCAGTACTTC. Translating gives CASSYEPRTQYF.

This clonotype was recorded a few times. This rearrangement joins TRBV7-9 to TRBJ2-3, with 11 bases identical to TRBD2. Trimming at V came to 6 bases and at J to 0 bases, leaving 5 bases not matched to a gene. The V gene's germline CDR1 is SEHNR and CDR2 FQNEAQ (reference sequence). The CDR3 extends over 16 amino acids. The CDR3 DNA reads TGTGCCAGCAGTCAGACTAGCGGGGCTAGCACAGATACGCAGTATTTT. Translation gives CASSQTSGASTDTQYF.

This clonotype occurred a few times. The genes are TRBV3-1 and TRBJ1-1; the D gene is possibly TRBD1 (6 bases). The length of the CDR3 is 15 residues. The germline gives CDR1 LGHDT, CDR2 YNNKEL (reference sequence). The ends were cut back, 3 bases at V and 5 bases at J, with 16 bases in the middle. Written as DNA, the CDR3 is TGTGCCAGCAGCCATTCCTTCAGGGGTGGGACTGAAGCTTTCTTT. Its translation is CASSHSFRGGTEAFF.

This clonotype was detected many times. DNA for the CDR3: TGCACCAGCAGCCAAGAGGATGGACTAGCGGAGTCCCGCTACGAGCAGTACTTC. Translation: CTSSQEDGLAESRYEQYF. The gene calls are TRBV1 and TRBJ2-7; the table gives TRBD2 as D, unverified against the DNA. TRBV1 is flagged as a pseudogene. CDR3 length equals 18 residues.

This rearrangement joins TRBV6-6 to TRBJ2-2; D is possibly TRBD1 (7 bases). This CDR3 has 16 amino acids. Trimming took 6 bases from V and 0 from J, leaving 14 bases between them. The germline V gene has CDR1 MNHNY and CDR2 SVGAGI (reference sequence). The CDR3 reads CASSHGGGPNTGELFF. In nucleotides, the CDR3 is TGTGCCAGCAGCCATGGAGGGGGCCCGAACACCGGGGAGCTGTTTTTT.

This clonotype has a handful of counts. The chain links TRBV12-3 or TRBV12-4 to TRBJ2-1; D is perhaps TRBD1 or TRBD2 (6 bases each). V was shortened by 2 bases and J by 5 bases, with 13 bases between the two germline ends. This CDR3 contains 15 residues. The CDR3 protein is CASSLRQGRNNEQFF. CDR3 DNA: TGTGCCAGCAGTTTAAGGCAGGGGAGGAACAATGAGCAGTTCTTC.

Ten or more counts support this clonotype. The V call is TRBV7-9, the J call TRBJ2-7; 8 bases are shared with TRBD2. Germline CDR1 SEHNR, CDR2 FQNEAQ (reference sequence). The CDR3 consists of 12 residues. Trimming took 5 bases from V and 6 from J; bases not matched to a gene: 3. The CDR3 region has the DNA TGTGCCAGCAGCAACGGACTAGCCGAGCAGTACTTC. Residues: CASSNGLAEQYF.

Of note for this clonotype: Since a much larger clone is just one base distant, this may be a read error. The chain has TRBV6-5 and TRBJ1-5, with D unclear. Per the germline V gene, CDR1 is MNHEY and CDR2 is SVGAGI. CDR3 size: 14 residues. The CDR3 coding sequence is TGTGCCAGCAGTTACTCGGAGGGCTTTCAGCCCAAGCATTTT. This translates into CASSYSEGFQPKHF.

Many counts were recorded for this clonotype. This chain links TRBV7-9 with TRBJ2-3; TRBD2 matches at 11 bases. Germline assignment: CDR1 SEHNR and CDR2 FQNEAQ (reference sequence). This CDR3 is built from 15 residues. V shed 7 bases and J 3 bases; nucleotides not matched to a gene: 6. CDR3: CASIRGTSGTDTQYF. For the CDR3, the DNA is TGTGCCAGCATCCGGGGGACTAGCGGTACAGATACGCAGTATTTT.

The chain recombines TRBV7-2 with TRBJ2-7, with TRBD1 identical over 9 bases. The V gene's germline CDR1 is SGHTA and CDR2 FQGNSA. There are 14 residues in the CDR3. The V segment lost 11 bases and the J segment 3 bases; nucleotides outside the gene matches: 11. CDR3 region: CAGGPGQGLYEQYF. The CDR3 region has the DNA TGTGCCGGGGGACCGGGACAGGGACTCTACGAGCAGTACTTC. Combining the CDR3 with reference TRBV7-2 and TRBJ2-7 gives the whole variable domain GAGVSQSPSNKVTEKGKDVELRCDPISGHTALYWYRQSLGQGLEFLIYFQGNSAPDKSGLPSDRFSAERTGGSVSTLTIQRTQQEDSAVYLCAGGPGQGLYEQYFGPGTRLTVT.

In its sample, this clonotype was seen many times. The genes are TRBV7-9 and TRBJ2-1, with unresolved D. V was clipped by 1 base and J by 9 bases, with 7 bases between them. Germline V CDR1 and CDR2: SEHNR, FQNEAQ (reference sequence). The CDR3 runs 12 residues. The CDR3: CASSLVIAEQFF. As DNA, the CDR3 is TGTGCCAGCAGCTTAGTAATTGCTGAGCAGTTCTTC. The whole variable domain, filled in from reference TRBV7-9 and TRBJ2-1, reads DTGVSQNPRHKITKRGQNVTFRCDPISEHNRLYWYRQTLGQGPEFLTYFQNEAQLEKSRLLSDRFSAERPKGSFSTLEIQRTEQGDSAMYLCASSLVIAEQFFGPGTRLTVL.

V is TRBV5-4 and J is TRBJ2-2, with D tentatively TRBD1 (6 bases). This CDR3 is built from 14 residues. Germline CDR1 SGHNT, CDR2 YYREEE (reference sequence). V gave up 2 bases and J gave up 3 bases, with 8 bases separating them. CDR3 in amino acids: CASSFDRYTGELFF. As DNA, the CDR3 is TGTGCCAGCAGCTTCGACAGGTACACCGGGGAGCTGTTTTTT.

The chain joins TRBV12-3 or TRBV12-4 to TRBJ2-4, with D possibly called TRBD1 or TRBD2 (6 bases each). With 6 bases removed from V and 6 bases from J, the gap between germline ends came to 18 bases. This CDR3 contains 15 residues. In nucleotides, the CDR3 is TGTGCCAGCAGCCACGAGGGGGGACACCGAAACATTCAGTACTTC. This sequence encodes CASSHEGGHRNIQYF.

This clonotype was found many times. V gene TRBV5-1 combines with J gene TRBJ2-7; TRBD2 aligns across 9 bases. Losses at the gene ends were 3 bases for V and 4 bases for J; bases not matched to a gene: 5. There are 14 residues in the CDR3. CDR1 and CDR2 from the germline V gene are SGHRS and YFSETQ. The CDR3 coding sequence is TGCGCCAGCAGCTCTGGGACTAGCCAGTACGAGCAGTACTTC. Its translation is CASSSGTSQYEQYF.

This clonotype was seen only a few times. The CDR3 here is CASSPYRGHGYTF. CDR3 bases: TGTGCCAGCAGCCCGTACAGGGGTCATGGCTACACCTTC. The gene calls are TRBV7-2 and TRBJ1-2, with 7 bases matching TRBD1. The J segment lost 6 bases and the V segment lost 5 bases, leaving 6 bases of the junction unmatched. Germline V gene lookup returns CDR1 SGHTA and CDR2 FQGNSA. This CDR3 has 13 amino acids.

In its sample, this clonotype was seen a few times. The chain couples TRBV6-2 or TRBV6-3 to TRBJ2-3, with 8 bases fitting TRBD2. V shed 7 bases, J shed 5 bases, and the junction held 11 bases outside the gene matches. Per germline, CDR1 MNHEY and CDR2 SVGEGT. The CDR3 is 15 amino acids. The chain's CDR3 is CASMLAGVFGDTQYF. The CDR3 DNA sequence: TGTGCCAGCATGCTAGCGGGTGTGTTTGGAGATACGCAGTATTTT.

CDR3 amino acids: CSVFPGSEAFF. The CDR3 coding sequence is TGCAGCGTTTTCCCCGGGTCCGAAGCTTTCTTT. The rearrangement uses TRBV29-1 and TRBJ1-1; D ambiguous. This CDR3 spans 11 amino acids. Germline lookup yields CDR1 SQVTM and CDR2 ANQGSEA. Trimming cost V 5 bases and J 8 bases, with 12 bases left between them.

The chain combines TRBV20-1 with TRBJ2-7; maybe TRBD2 (6 bases). V lost 8 bases, J lost 4 bases, and 18 bases lay in between. Germline assignment: CDR1 DFQATT and CDR2 SNEGSKA (reference sequence). This CDR3 is built from 13 residues. The CDR3 coding sequence is TGCAGTTCCGATGGGGGGAGCGGGTACGAGCAGTACTTC. Translating gives CSSDGGSGYEQYF.

This chain joins TRBV10-1 and TRBJ2-3; D not certain. V lost 5 bases, J lost 2 bases, and 8 bases lay in between. CDR1 WNHNN and CDR2 SYGVQD come from the germline V gene (reference sequence). The CDR3 runs 13 residues. CDR3 residues: CASSMASTDTQYF. The CDR3, as DNA: TGCGCCAGCAGTATGGCCTCCACAGATACGCAGTATTTT.